This T cell receptor beta chain was captured in a study of T cell changes during pregnancy in multiple sclerosis (dated by TCRdb to between 2019 and 2020). Turning to the overall study: The study examined how the T cell repertoire changed over the course of pregnancy in women with multiple sclerosis.

Library preparation used the immunoSEQ multiplex PCR assay. Sourced from immuneACCESS, this table was stored by TCRdb with only in-frame sequences that have V and J called. A share of the clones is absent; for the studies checked, an unresolved V gene accounts for under half, and the remainder has no known explanation. The sample table holds 56,000 or so clones, of which roughly 92% were seen once. The ten largest clones take up approximately 0.61% of the sample. Turning to this clone: The clone's antigen remains unknown. The input lacks base qualities; no much larger clone sits a single base away.

The CDR3 holds 11 amino acids from the cysteine to the phenylalanine. The only DNA kept is the CDR3, 33 bases in frame from the first base. CDR1 and CDR2, per the germline V gene, are MDHEN and SYDVKM. Cut back by 9 bases and 9 bases, the V and J ends lie 15 bases apart. Recombination linked TRBV28 to TRBJ2-7, with the D gene not confidently named. The sequencing here drew on CD4+ T cells from peripheral blood mononuclear cells, taken in the third trimester of pregnancy. The sequence derives from a female donor with multiple sclerosis, enrolled in a pregnancy study. This receptor carries the CDR3 CASGESPGQYF. The sequenced DNA: TGTGCCAGTGGAGAGTCCCCCGGGCAGTACTTC.